This T cell receptor (beta chain) was observed in a study of blood T cells in healthy people across ages (dated by TCRdb to 2014 to 2015). For the study in its entirety: Template switching captured roughly one uniquely barcoded TCR beta cDNA molecule per two T cells in model experiments. Two additional independent replicas of 1 million unique cDNA reads from the same blood draw were analyzed for two donors (one aged 18 to 29 and one aged 80 or older). Age-related changes in TCR beta repertoire diversity were measured in the study by deep sequencing normalized with unique cDNA molecular identifiers. Four age groups were formed from the donors: young (average approximately 16 years), middle-aged (just under 40), aged (about 68) and long-lived (approximately 78). Donors of different ages were randomly distributed across sequencing lanes to avoid experimental bias. The full study reports these points: Since profiling was done on bulk unsorted PBMCs, naive and antigen-experienced compartments could not be conclusively compared. Estimates of total diversity from one million sequenced T cells were regarded as lower bounds and underestimates. The percentage of naive T cells measured by flow cytometry correlated strongly with observed TCR beta diversity. Because the CMV infection status of the donors was unknown, age-related changes in expanded clonotypes may potentially have been confounded. Observed TCR beta diversity per million T cells fell roughly linearly with age, and a significant reduction was already apparent by age roughly 40. The long-lived group showed more naive CD4+ T cells, fewer expanded clones and increased TCR diversity than the aged group, suggesting age selection.

This clonotype occurred a few times. Its antigen target is currently unknown. Base qualities were left out, and no much larger clone turns up one base away. The roughly 38 donors, aged about 6 to 100 years, were systemically healthy Caucasian individuals from Russia. Around 9.8 milliliters of peripheral blood were collected from each donor into EDTA-treated Vacutainer tubes. Ficoll-Paque density-gradient centrifugation was used to isolate PBMCs, with at least 7 million per sample. Total RNA was extracted from PBMCs with Trizol reagent, with at least 5.5 micrograms obtained per sample. For every donor, flow cytometry on a PBMC aliquot measured the percentage of naive CD45RAhigh/CD27high T cells. The protocol used for the library was 5' RACE. The instrument given in TCRdb is Illumina HiSeq 2500. A second roughly 7 to 12 cycle PCR used a sample-barcoded 5' primer and a J-beta primer mix. A template-switch 5' adaptor carrying 12 random nucleotides introduced a unique molecular identifier onto each TCR beta cDNA molecule. At least 2.5 million CDR3-containing paired-end reads were obtained from each sample. All of the RNA was converted into first-strand cDNA using the Mint cDNA synthesis kit, with a TRBC-specific oligonucleotide serving as the primer. Following uracil-DNA glycosylase treatment, a first 18-cycle PCR with universal primers M1SS and BC2_uni_R was performed on all cDNA. In the paper's pipeline: Each sample was normalized by randomly selecting 1 million high-quality reads, each carrying a distinct molecular identifier. Instead of being binned into consensus sequences, reads with shared molecular identifiers were discarded. MiTCR, with a Q25 quality threshold and the strictest error-elimination algorithm, was used for CDR3 identification, clonotype clustering and error correction. A nonparametric unseen species model with Euler transformation was used to estimate lower-bound total TCR beta diversity. The public reads were quality trimmed at Q25 with fastp and then assembled into clones with MiXCR by TCRdb, keeping productive beta chains. For every CDR3 protein sequence, its rows merge into one entry that carries the most common genes and DNA. For this entry, the V and J calls and clone size follow TCRdb and not the study's own pipeline. This sample holds under 850,000 distinct CDR3 sequences; approximately 35% were observed only once. The top ten clonotypes cover roughly 13% of the sample.

This receptor was identified in a man between 18 and 29 years old in good health. Source material: blood.

CDR3 region: CASSYRLAEGAKNIQYF. The nucleotide sequence is given as TGTGCCAGCAGCTACCGCCTAGCGGAGGGGGCCAAAAACATTCAGTACTTC. Recombination connected TRBV11-2 to TRBJ2-4; a stretch of 7 junction bases matches TRBD2. CDR1 is given as SGHAT and CDR2 as FQNNGV, both from the germline V gene. From V the trimming removes 4 bases and from J it removes 1 base, while the gene matches leave 10 bases of the junction unaccounted for. From cysteine to phenylalanine, the CDR3 is 17 amino acids long. Kept here is only the CDR3 DNA, which spans 51 bases and is read in frame from base 1.